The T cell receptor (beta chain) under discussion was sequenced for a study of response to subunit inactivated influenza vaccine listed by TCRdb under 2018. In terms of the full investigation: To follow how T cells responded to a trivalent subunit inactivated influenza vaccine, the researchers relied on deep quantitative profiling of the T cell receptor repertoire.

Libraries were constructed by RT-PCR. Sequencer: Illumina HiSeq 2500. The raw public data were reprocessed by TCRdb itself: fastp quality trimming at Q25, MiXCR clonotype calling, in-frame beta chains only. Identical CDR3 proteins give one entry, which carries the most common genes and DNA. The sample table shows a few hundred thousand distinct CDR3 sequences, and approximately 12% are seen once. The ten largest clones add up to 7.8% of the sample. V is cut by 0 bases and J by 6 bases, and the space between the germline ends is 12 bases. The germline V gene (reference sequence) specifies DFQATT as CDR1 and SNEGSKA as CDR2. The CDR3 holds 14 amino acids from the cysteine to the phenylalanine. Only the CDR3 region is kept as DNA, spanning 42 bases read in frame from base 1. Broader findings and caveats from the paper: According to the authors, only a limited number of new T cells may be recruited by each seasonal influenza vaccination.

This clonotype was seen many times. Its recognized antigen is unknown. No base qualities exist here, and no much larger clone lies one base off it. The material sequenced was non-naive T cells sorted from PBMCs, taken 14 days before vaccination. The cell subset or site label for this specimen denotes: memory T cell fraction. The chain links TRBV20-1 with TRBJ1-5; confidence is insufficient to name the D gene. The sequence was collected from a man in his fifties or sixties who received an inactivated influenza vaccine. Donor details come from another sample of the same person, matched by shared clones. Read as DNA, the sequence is TGCAGTGCTAGAGAGGGCGCAGGAGGTCAGCCCCAGCATTTT. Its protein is CSAREGAGGQPQHF.